Below, 16 T cell receptor beta chains from the same sample are listed, as sequenced in a study of graft-versus-host responses after intestinal transplantation. Intraepithelial and lamina propria lymphocytes were isolated from graft specimens. Only in-frame clones appear in the TCRdb table, and some are missing; sequencing was by immunoSEQ multiplex PCR. Of 7,500 to 9,500 clones listed, roughly 85% are singletons. This specimen consisted of ileum tissue, obtained just under 130 days after transplant. The receptors were gathered from a human patient who received an intestinal transplant, so some T cells may come from the graft donor.

The V call is TRBV29-1, the J call TRBJ1-1; D might be TRBD1 (6 bases). V lost 5 bases, J lost 5 bases, and 15 bases lay in between. The CDR3 loop spans 13 amino acids. The germline gives CDR1 SQVTM, CDR2 ANQGSEA. The CDR3 DNA reads TGCAGCGTTAAGCAAGGGGGGAAGACTGAAGCTTTCTTT. This translates into CSVKQGGKTEAFF.

The chain uses TRBV18 and TRBJ2-7, with 10 positions matching TRBD1. This CDR3 contains 14 residues. The junction had 5 bases not matched to a gene; V was cut back by 4 bases and J by 5 bases. CDR1 is KGHSH, CDR2 LQKENI, per germline. CDR3: CASSRQGAPDEQYF. In nucleotides, the CDR3 is TGTGCCAGCTCACGACAGGGGGCGCCGGACGAGCAGTACTTC.

The V and J genes are TRBV11-2 and TRBJ2-2, with 9 bases matching TRBD2. Germline assignment: CDR1 SGHAT and CDR2 FQNNGV. The CDR3 extends over 17 amino acids. J was trimmed by 2 bases and V by 3 bases; bases with no gene match: 7. CDR3 loop: CASSFFSGGTNTGELFF. The DNA for the CDR3 is TGTGCCAGCAGCTTTTTCAGCGGGGGGACTAACACCGGGGAGCTGTTTTTT.

The table lists this clone with a few counts. V gene TRBV7-9 combines with J gene TRBJ2-6; D possibly corresponds to TRBD2 (5 bases). V was clipped by 3 bases and J by 1 base, with 7 bases between them. The CDR3 runs to 15 residues. Germline assignment: CDR1 SEHNR and CDR2 FQNEAQ (reference sequence). The DNA for the CDR3 is TGTGCCAGCAGCTTTAGCGAATCTGGGGCCAACGTCCTGACTTTC. Amino acids: CASSFSESGANVLTF.

The rearrangement uses TRBV19 and TRBJ2-7, with unresolved D. This CDR3 has 14 residues. V dropped 5 bases and J dropped 6 bases, with 17 bases sitting between them. Germline-derived CDR1 and CDR2 are LNHDA and SQIVND (reference sequence). CDR3 sequence reads: CASSFLGGSGEQYF. CDR3 bases: TGTGCCAGTAGTTTTTTAGGCGGCTCGGGCGAGCAGTACTTC.

V gene TRBV20-1 combines with J gene TRBJ2-5; D gene uncertain. Deletions cut 3 bases from V and 2 bases from J, with 4 bases between. This CDR3 comprises 11 residues. Germline V gives CDR1 DFQATT, CDR2 SNEGSKA (reference sequence). CDR3 in amino acids: CSARSQETQYF. The CDR3 nucleotides read TGCAGTGCTAGGAGTCAAGAGACCCAGTACTTC.

The chain links TRBV10-2 to TRBJ1-6; D unclear. The CDR3 length is 13 residues. The ends were cut back, 3 bases at V and 10 bases at J, with 10 bases in the middle. Germline V CDR1 and CDR2: WSHSY, SAAADI. The CDR3 region is CASSDGIGSPLHF. As DNA, the CDR3 is TGCGCCAGCAGTGATGGTATCGGATCACCCCTCCACTTT.

This clone was detected only once. V usage is TRBV10-2 and J usage is TRBJ1-1; tentatively, D is TRBD1 (5 bases). Germline V gene sequence: CDR1 WSHSY, CDR2 SAAADI. The CDR3 is 15 amino acids. V gave up 4 bases and J gave up 3 bases, with 15 bases separating them. DNA of the CDR3: TGCGCCAGCAGTGGGGGGAGGGGAGGGTACACTGAAGCTTTCTTT. Protein sequence: CASSGGRGGYTEAFF.

The rearrangement uses TRBV11-2 and TRBJ2-3; maybe TRBD2 (5 bases). Trimming removed 4 bases at V and 5 bases at J, with 16 bases between. Germline V gives CDR1 SGHAT, CDR2 FQNNGV. There are 15 residues in the CDR3. The CDR3, as DNA: TGTGCCAGCAGCTCCCATACTAGTTCGAGAGATACGCAGTATTTT. Protein: CASSSHTSSRDTQYF.

V gene TRBV7-9 combines with J gene TRBJ1-1; the match to TRBD1 covers 10 bases. The CDR3 spans 16 residues. Germline CDR1 reads SEHNR; CDR2 reads FQNEAQ (reference sequence). V gave up 5 bases and J gave up 2 bases; unmatched junction bases: 8. The CDR3, as DNA: TGTGCCAGCAGCGCAGACAGGGGGCGAAGAAACACTGAAGCTTTCTTT. It codes for CASSADRGRRNTEAFF.

V usage is TRBV19 and J usage is TRBJ1-3; no clear D. This CDR3 has 15 amino acids. The germline V gene encodes CDR1 LNHDA and CDR2 SQIVND (reference sequence). V lost 2 bases and J lost 2, with 10 bases in between. For the CDR3, the DNA is TGTGCCAGTAGTATATCCGACGCCCCTGGAAACACCATATATTTT. Its translation is CASSISDAPGNTIYF. Full variable domain (rest looked up from reference TRBV19 and TRBJ1-3): DGGITQSPKYLFRKEGQNVTLSCEQNLNHDAMYWYRQDPGQGLRLIYYSQIVNDFQKGDIAEGYSVSREKKESFPLTVTSAQKNPTAFYLCASSISDAPGNTIYFGEGSWLTVV.

The chain has TRBV11-2 and TRBJ1-1; no reliable D call. The V gene lost 5 bases and the J gene lost 9 bases, with 10 bases spanning the gap. CDR3 length: 11 residues. Looked up from germline, CDR1 is SGHAT and CDR2 is FQNNGV. CDR3: CASSVGLKAFF. As DNA, the CDR3 is TGTGCCAGCAGCGTGGGCCTTAAAGCTTTCTTT.

The CDR3 is CASRTANQPQHF. The CDR3 bases are TGCGCCAGCAGGACAGCGAATCAGCCCCAGCATTTT. The chain has TRBV10-1 and TRBJ1-5; a weak D match, TRBD1 (5 bases). Trimming stripped 6 bases from V and 4 bases from J, with 7 bases between. This CDR3 contains 12 residues. Germline assignment: CDR1 WNHNN and CDR2 SYGVQD (reference sequence).

This chain joins TRBV7-3 and TRBJ2-3; the D is unclear. CDR1 and CDR2 (germline): SGHTA, FQGTGA. The V and J ends lost 2 bases and 1 base respectively, with 4 bases between them. CDR3 length: 13 residues. The CDR3 DNA is TGTGCCAGCAGCTTACAGGGCACAGATACGCAGTATTTT. It yields the protein CASSLQGTDTQYF.

This chain links TRBV6-6 with TRBJ1-3, with no clear D. Germline V CDR1 and CDR2: MNHNY, SVGAGI (reference sequence). V lost 8 bases and J lost 2, with 7 bases in between. CDR3 length: 12 amino acids. The CDR3 nucleotides read TGTGCCAGCGCGAAGGCTGGAAACACCATATATTTT. This codes for CASAKAGNTIYF.

This clone was observed once. This sequence joins TRBV18 and TRBJ2-5; the match to TRBD2 covers 7 bases. The CDR3 is made up of 16 amino acids. CDR1 and CDR2 from the germline V gene are KGHSH and LQKENI. With V trimmed by 0 bases and J by 4 bases, 8 bases remained unmatched. Here the CDR3 reads CASSPPASGLRETQYF. DNA of the CDR3: TGTGCCAGCTCACCACCGGCTAGCGGCCTTAGAGAGACCCAGTACTTC.